This T cell receptor beta chain was sequenced during a study of T cell responses to AZD1222 COVID-19 vaccine. Study-wide results and caveats: Dominant at 160-218 and 743-854, vaccine-associated CD4 TCRs also spanned spike.

Sequencing was performed with immunoSEQ multiplex PCR; in TCRdb, only in-frame clones are kept and a portion is missing. The table records 150,000 or so clones, 75% to 95% of them present only once. This clone is a singleton in its sample. Antigen specificity is unknown. This receptor was identified in an adult in good health. Specimen: peripheral blood, collected on day 0 of MenACWY control vaccination.

The CDR3 sequence: CASSPGTLWPQHF. As DNA, the CDR3 is TGTGCCAGCAGCCCTGGGACGTTATGGCCCCAGCATTTT. The chain joins TRBV12-3 or TRBV12-4 to TRBJ1-5; weak D call: TRBD1 (5 bases). This CDR3 spans 13 amino acids. The ends were cut back, 6 bases at V and 9 bases at J, with 15 bases in the middle.